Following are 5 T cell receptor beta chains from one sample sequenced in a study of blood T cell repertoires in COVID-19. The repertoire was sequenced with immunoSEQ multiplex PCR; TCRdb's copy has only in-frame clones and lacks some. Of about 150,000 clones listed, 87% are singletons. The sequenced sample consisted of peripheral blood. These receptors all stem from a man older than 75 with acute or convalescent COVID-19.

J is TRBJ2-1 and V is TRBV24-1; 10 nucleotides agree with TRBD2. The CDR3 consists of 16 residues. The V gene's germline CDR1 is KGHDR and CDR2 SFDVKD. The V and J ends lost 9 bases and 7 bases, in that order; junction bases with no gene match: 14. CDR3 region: CATAGGLAENRNEQFF. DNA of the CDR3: TGTGCCACCGCGGGAGGACTAGCGGAGAATCGGAATGAGCAGTTCTTC.

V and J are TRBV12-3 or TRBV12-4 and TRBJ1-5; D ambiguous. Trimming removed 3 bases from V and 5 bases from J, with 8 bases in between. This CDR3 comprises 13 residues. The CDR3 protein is CASSLGGDQPQHF. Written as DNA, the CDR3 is TGTGCCAGCAGTTTGGGCGGGGATCAGCCCCAGCATTTT.

The CDR3 is CASSPTTGVRDEQFF. The CDR3, as DNA: TGTGCCAGCTCACCAACGACCGGGGTACGGGATGAGCAGTTCTTC. The V gene is TRBV18, the J gene TRBJ2-1, with a weak D call TRBD2 (5 bases). Germline CDR1 reads KGHSH; CDR2 reads LQKENI. CDR3 length equals 15 residues. Trimming took 2 bases from V and 8 from J, leaving 16 bases between them.

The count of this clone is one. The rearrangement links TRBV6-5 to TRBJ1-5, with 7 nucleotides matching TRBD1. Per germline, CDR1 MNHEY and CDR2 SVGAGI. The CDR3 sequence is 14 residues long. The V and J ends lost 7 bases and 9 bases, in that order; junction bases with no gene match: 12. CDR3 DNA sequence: TGTGCCAGCAAACCCGAGGGGGCGTCGGGGCCCCAGCATTTT. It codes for CASKPEGASGPQHF.

In DNA form, the CDR3 reads TGTGCCAGCAGTTACTTTGGGGGCGGGAACACTGAAGCTTTCTTT. This sequence encodes CASSYFGGGNTEAFF. The chain couples TRBV6-6 to TRBJ1-1, with D possibly matching TRBD1 (6 bases). The CDR3 extends over 15 amino acids. The germline gives CDR1 MNHNY, CDR2 SVGAGI (reference sequence). Trimming shortened V by 1 base and J by 1 base, and 10 bases separated the two germline ends.